This TCR beta chain originates from a study of glioma-infiltrating T cells after dendritic cell vaccination. Broader study findings: Higher pretreatment TIL content predicted longer progression-free time and survival.

Assay used: immunoSEQ multiplex PCR; TCRdb lists only in-frame clones, some missing. There are around 100,000 clones in the sample; 75% to 90% occur only once, and roughly 6.8% lies in the top ten. Details on this clone: The target antigen is unknown.

The CDR3 runs to 15 residues. Germline V gene lookup returns CDR1 SGHTA and CDR2 FQGNSA. V lost 0 bases and J 4 bases, leaving 10 bases between the germline ends. Time point noted: after dendritic cell vaccination, including at tumor progression/relapse. Material: blood, obtained after dendritic cell vaccination. The origin of this receptor is a human donor with glioblastoma. The gene calls are TRBV7-2 and TRBJ1-5, with D tentatively TRBD1 (5 bases). CDR3 sequence reads: CASSLAGHRNQPQHF. The DNA for the CDR3 is TGTGCCAGCAGCTTAGCGGGGCACAGAAATCAGCCCCAGCATTTT.